This is a list of T cell receptor beta chains from one sample in a study of cytomegalovirus exposure and HLA in healthy donors. Method: immunoSEQ multiplex PCR; TCRdb's copy keeps in-frame clones and lacks some. The data contain 99,000 or so clones, over 75% of them seen just once; the ten biggest clones take up around 5%. What was sequenced was PBMCs. These receptors originate from a woman in her late teens or twenties in good health and CMV-seropositive. Both conserved end residues are part of each CDR3. The D gene is left open where the match is weak. Clone size is shown for a subset of rows, as once, few, many or a class of expanded clone.

d_gene: -; j_gene: TRBJ2-5; abundance: -; v_gene: TRBV11-2; CDR3nt: TGTGCCAGCAGCTTAGGAATAGCGAGCGCGGAGGAAGAGACCCAGTACTTC; CDR3aa: CASSLGIASAEEETQYF
d_gene: TRBD1; j_gene: TRBJ1-1; abundance: -; v_gene: TRBV19; CDR3nt: TGTGCCTCCTGGAGGACAGGGACCAACACTGAAGCTTTCTTT; CDR3aa: CASWRTGTNTEAFF
d_gene: TRBD1; j_gene: TRBJ2-7; abundance: -; v_gene: TRBV7-8; CDR3nt: TGTGCCAGCAGCTCCAGGGGGCTGTACGAGCAGTACTTC; CDR3aa: CASSSRGLYEQYF
d_gene: TRBD1; j_gene: TRBJ2-5; abundance: -; v_gene: TRBV5-1; CDR3nt: TGCGCCAGCAGCGGACAGGGGGGCCAAGAGACCCAGTACTTC; CDR3aa: CASSGQGGQETQYF
d_gene: TRBD2; j_gene: TRBJ2-1; abundance: -; v_gene: TRBV5-4; CDR3nt: TGTGCCAGCAGCTTGGAGACTAGCGGGGTCTACAATGAGCAGTTCTTC; CDR3aa: CASSLETSGVYNEQFF
d_gene: -; j_gene: TRBJ1-3; abundance: few; v_gene: TRBV25-1; CDR3nt: TGTGCCAGTGGGACTGCTGGAAACACCATATATTTT; CDR3aa: CASGTAGNTIYF
d_gene: TRBD1; j_gene: TRBJ2-5; abundance: -; v_gene: TRBV5-4; CDR3nt: TGTGCCAGCAGCCTGGCGGGACAGGGATCGGAGACCCAGTACTTC; CDR3aa: CASSLAGQGSETQYF
d_gene: TRBD2; j_gene: TRBJ2-7; abundance: -; v_gene: TRBV5-1; CDR3nt: TGCGCCAGCAGCTTGGCCGGGGGACTACTACTCTACGAGCAGTACTTC; CDR3aa: CASSLAGGLLLYEQYF
d_gene: -; j_gene: TRBJ2-7; abundance: -; v_gene: TRBV7-3; CDR3nt: TGTGCCAGCAGCTCCGGGCGGGGCGAGCAGTACTTC; CDR3aa: CASSSGRGEQYF
d_gene: TRBD2; j_gene: TRBJ2-7; abundance: -; v_gene: TRBV4-1; CDR3nt: TGCGCCAGCAGGCCCGAAGGACTAGCGGGAGCCTACGAGCAGTACTTC; CDR3aa: CASRPEGLAGAYEQYF
d_gene: TRBD1; j_gene: TRBJ1-1; abundance: -; v_gene: TRBV5-1; CDR3nt: TGCGCCAGCAGCAAAATCGGGACAGACACTGAAGCTTTCTTT; CDR3aa: CASSKIGTDTEAFF
d_gene: -; j_gene: TRBJ2-2; abundance: -; v_gene: TRBV4-1; CDR3nt: TGCGCCAGCAGCCAAGTTGAGACAGCTCCCACCGGGGAGCTGTTTTTT; CDR3aa: CASSQVETAPTGELFF
d_gene: -; j_gene: TRBJ2-7; abundance: few; v_gene: TRBV7-9; CDR3nt: TGTGCCAGCGTTGGGCCCTACGAGCAGTACTTC; CDR3aa: CASVGPYEQYF
d_gene: TRBD2; j_gene: TRBJ2-1; abundance: -; v_gene: TRBV7-7; CDR3nt: TGTGCTAGCAGCCCCCGAGCGGGAGAGGTGAATGAGCAGTTCTTC; CDR3aa: CASSPRAGEVNEQFF
d_gene: -; j_gene: TRBJ1-5; abundance: once; v_gene: TRBV18; CDR3nt: TGTGCCAGCTCAGAAGGCCCAGGGAACCGGCAGCCCCAGCATTTT; CDR3aa: CASSEGPGNRQPQHF
d_gene: -; j_gene: TRBJ1-2; abundance: -; v_gene: TRBV28; CDR3nt: TGTGCCAGCAGTTCTCCCGGGGTGGACCTCTTCGGCTACACCTTC; CDR3aa: CASSSPGVDLFGYTF
d_gene: -; j_gene: TRBJ1-2; abundance: few; v_gene: TRBV7-9; CDR3nt: TGTGCCAGCAGCTTAGACAGGGCTTCCTATGGCTACACCTTC; CDR3aa: CASSLDRASYGYTF
d_gene: -; j_gene: TRBJ2-7; abundance: -; v_gene: TRBV10-3; CDR3nt: TGTGCCATCAGTGACGGTCGGCGACTCATCGGGCAGTACTTC; CDR3aa: CAISDGRRLIGQYF
d_gene: -; j_gene: TRBJ1-5; abundance: -; v_gene: TRBV4-1; CDR3nt: TGCGCCAGCAGCCAAGGGACATCTAGCAATCAGCCCCAGCATTTT; CDR3aa: CASSQGTSSNQPQHF
d_gene: -; j_gene: TRBJ2-5; abundance: -; v_gene: TRBV30; CDR3nt: TGTGCCTGGAGTGCCCTGCTCGGGGCGGGGGAGACCCAGTACTTC; CDR3aa: CAWSALLGAGETQYF
d_gene: TRBD1; j_gene: TRBJ1-2; abundance: -; v_gene: TRBV25-1; CDR3nt: TGTGCCAGCTCGAAGACAGGGAACCCCTATGGCTACACCTTC; CDR3aa: CASSKTGNPYGYTF
d_gene: -; j_gene: TRBJ1-5; abundance: -; v_gene: TRBV2; CDR3nt: TGTGCCAGCAGTCCCGGGATAAATAGCAATCAGCCCCAGCATTTT; CDR3aa: CASSPGINSNQPQHF
d_gene: -; j_gene: TRBJ2-7; abundance: -; v_gene: TRBV19; CDR3nt: TGTGCCAGTAGTTTGGGGGCCACCTACGAGCAGTACTTC; CDR3aa: CASSLGATYEQYF
d_gene: TRBD1; j_gene: TRBJ2-1; abundance: -; v_gene: TRBV30; CDR3nt: TGTGCCTGGAGTTTCCGGGACAGGGATTCTCCTGAGCAGTTCTTC; CDR3aa: CAWSFRDRDSPEQFF
d_gene: -; j_gene: TRBJ1-1; abundance: -; v_gene: TRBV30; CDR3nt: TGTGCCTGGTGTACCGGGACTGGCAACACTGAAGCTTTCTTT; CDR3aa: CAWCTGTGNTEAFF
d_gene: -; j_gene: TRBJ1-5; abundance: -; v_gene: TRBV30; CDR3nt: TGTGCCTGGAGGGGGCAGGACAATCAGCCCCAGCATTTT; CDR3aa: CAWRGQDNQPQHF
d_gene: TRBD2; j_gene: TRBJ2-3; abundance: -; v_gene: TRBV6-1; CDR3nt: TGTGCCAGCTTTGGAGCGGGGAGGCCCCCAGATACGCAGTATTTT; CDR3aa: CASFGAGRPPDTQYF
d_gene: TRBD1; j_gene: TRBJ1-1; abundance: -; v_gene: TRBV7-9; CDR3nt: TGTGCCAGCAGCCTCGGGCCACAGGGGGTGAACACTGAAGCTTTCTTT; CDR3aa: CASSLGPQGVNTEAFF
d_gene: TRBD2; j_gene: TRBJ2-7; abundance: -; v_gene: TRBV2; CDR3nt: TGTGCCAATACCGGGACTAGCGGGACTCGATCCTACGAGCAGTACTTC; CDR3aa: CANTGTSGTRSYEQYF
d_gene: TRBD1; j_gene: TRBJ2-2; abundance: -; v_gene: TRBV7-6; CDR3nt: TGTGCCAGCAGGACCGGGACAGGGGATACCACCGGGGAGCTGTTTTTT; CDR3aa: CASRTGTGDTTGELFF
d_gene: -; j_gene: TRBJ2-2; abundance: -; v_gene: TRBV2; CDR3nt: TGTGCCAGCGTGGATTCCGGGACTGCGAACACCGGGGAGCTGTTTTTT; CDR3aa: CASVDSGTANTGELFF
d_gene: TRBD2; j_gene: TRBJ2-1; abundance: -; v_gene: TRBV28; CDR3nt: TGTGCCAGCCAACCCCCAGCGGGAGGGAGCAATGAGCAGTTCTTC; CDR3aa: CASQPPAGGSNEQFF
d_gene: TRBD1; j_gene: TRBJ1-3; abundance: -; v_gene: TRBV19; CDR3nt: TGTGCCAGTAGTATCGACAGGGGGTCTGGAAACACCATATATTTT; CDR3aa: CASSIDRGSGNTIYF
d_gene: -; j_gene: TRBJ2-7; abundance: -; v_gene: TRBV28; CDR3nt: TGTGCCAGCAGTTTTTCCGACAGTAGCTCCTACGAGCAGTACTTC; CDR3aa: CASSFSDSSSYEQYF
d_gene: -; j_gene: TRBJ2-7; abundance: few; v_gene: TRBV28; CDR3nt: TGTGCCAGCAGTTTAGTTGCGGGGAGCCTAACCTACGAGCAGTACTTC; CDR3aa: CASSLVAGSLTYEQYF
d_gene: TRBD1; j_gene: TRBJ2-7; abundance: -; v_gene: TRBV29-1; CDR3nt: TGCAGCGTTTCAGGGGGATACGAGCAGTACTTC; CDR3aa: CSVSGGYEQYF
d_gene: TRBD2; j_gene: TRBJ2-5; abundance: -; v_gene: TRBV18; CDR3nt: TGTGCCAGCTCACCACGGACTAGCGGGAGAGGGGACGTGGGGGAGACCCAGTACTTC; CDR3aa: CASSPRTSGRGDVGETQYF
d_gene: TRBD2; j_gene: TRBJ2-7; abundance: -; v_gene: TRBV10-1; CDR3nt: TGCGCCAGCAGTGACGGGAGGGAGCAGTACTTC; CDR3aa: CASSDGREQYF
d_gene: TRBD1; j_gene: TRBJ2-7; abundance: -; v_gene: TRBV18; CDR3nt: TGTGCCAGCTCACATGGACAGGGGGATAAGCAGTACTTC; CDR3aa: CASSHGQGDKQYF
d_gene: TRBD1; j_gene: TRBJ2-3; abundance: -; v_gene: TRBV6-5; CDR3nt: TGTGCCAGCAGTTACGCCAACCCGGGACAGACGCAGTATTTT; CDR3aa: CASSYANPGQTQYF
d_gene: TRBD1; j_gene: TRBJ2-3; abundance: -; v_gene: TRBV19; CDR3nt: TGTGCCAGTAGTACGGACAGGTGGGGAGATACGCAGTATTTT; CDR3aa: CASSTDRWGDTQYF
d_gene: TRBD2; j_gene: TRBJ2-7; abundance: few; v_gene: TRBV14; CDR3nt: TGTGCCAGCAGCCCAAGAACTAGCGCGATATCCTACGAGCAGTACTTC; CDR3aa: CASSPRTSAISYEQYF
d_gene: TRBD2; j_gene: TRBJ2-1; abundance: -; v_gene: TRBV5-1; CDR3nt: TGCGCCAGCATGGGGACTAGTAATTACAATGAGCAGTTCTTC; CDR3aa: CASMGTSNYNEQFF
d_gene: TRBD1; j_gene: TRBJ2-1; abundance: -; v_gene: TRBV5-1; CDR3nt: TGCGCCAGCAGCTCTGGACAGGGGGCGCTTGGTGAGCAGTTCTTC; CDR3aa: CASSSGQGALGEQFF
d_gene: TRBD1; j_gene: TRBJ1-4; abundance: -; v_gene: TRBV6-6; CDR3nt: TGTGCCAGCAGCCCGGGACAGACTAATGAAAAACTGTTTTTT; CDR3aa: CASSPGQTNEKLFF
d_gene: -; j_gene: TRBJ1-5; abundance: -; v_gene: TRBV7-2; CDR3nt: TGTGCCAGCAGCTTAGTTGCGGGGCCGGGCAATCAGCCCCAGCATTTT; CDR3aa: CASSLVAGPGNQPQHF
d_gene: TRBD2; j_gene: TRBJ2-3; abundance: -; v_gene: TRBV4-1; CDR3nt: TGCGCCAGCAGCCAAGATCAGGGGCTAGCGGGGGTCACAGATACGCAGTATTTT; CDR3aa: CASSQDQGLAGVTDTQYF
d_gene: -; j_gene: TRBJ1-1; abundance: -; v_gene: TRBV14; CDR3nt: TGTGCCAGCAGCCAAATAAGCCGTCAGGTATTT; CDR3aa: CASSQISRQVF
d_gene: -; j_gene: TRBJ1-5; abundance: -; v_gene: TRBV6-1; CDR3nt: TGTGCCATCAGGCGTGAGGCCAATCAGCCCCAGCATTTT; CDR3aa: CAIRREANQPQHF
d_gene: TRBD2; j_gene: TRBJ2-7; abundance: -; v_gene: TRBV29-1; CDR3nt: TGCAGCGTTGAAAAAACCGGGACTAGCGGCGAGCAGTACTTC; CDR3aa: CSVEKTGTSGEQYF